This T cell receptor beta chain was identified during a study of T cell changes during pregnancy in multiple sclerosis (dated by TCRdb to about 2019). The study in broad terms: The study looked at changes in the T cell repertoire across pregnancy in women with multiple sclerosis.

Notes on this clone: Its antigen remains unidentified. Qualities for individual bases were not recorded, and no much larger clone is one base off.

The CDR3 covers 15 residues, taking in both the cysteine and the phenylalanine. Of the read, only the CDR3 DNA is kept; its 45 bases are in frame from base 1. From V the trimming removes 4 bases and from J it removes 3 bases, while the gene matches leave 5 bases of the junction unaccounted for. The germline V gene provides CDR1 MGHRA and CDR2 YSYEKL. Library prep was done by the immunoSEQ multiplex PCR assay. TCRdb stores this immuneACCESS table with in-frame sequences only. Part of the clones is absent; in the studies checked, under half of the shortfall reflects unresolved V genes, and no reason is known for the rest. A total of over 45,000 clones appear in this sample, 88% of them only once. Clones ranked in the top ten supply 1% to 1.5% of the sample.

The source was CD4+ T cells from peripheral blood mononuclear cells, collected in the second trimester of pregnancy. This sequence uses TRBV4-1 and TRBJ2-5, and 10 bases in between align with TRBD2. The sequence was obtained from a female donor with multiple sclerosis, enrolled in a pregnancy study. The CDR3 amino acid sequence is: CASSRPSGSEETQYF. In nucleotide form, the sequence is TGCGCCAGCAGCCGACCTAGCGGGAGTGAAGAGACCCAGTACTTC.